This entry lists 13 T cell receptor beta chains sequenced from one sample in a study of a mutant IDH1 vaccine in newly diagnosed glioma. Time point denoted: week 23, last vaccination. It was 300 ug of mutant IDH1 20-mer peptide that made up each vaccine dose, given with topical imiquimod. No antigens are known for them. Produced via immunoSEQ multiplex PCR; TCRdb's table is partial and in-frame only. The top ten clones hold 6.2% of a sample with roughly 52,000 clones, around 80% of them seen once. The sequences come from PBMCs, collected from a glioma patient whose treatment included an IDH1 peptide vaccine. These receptors originate from a man in his forties or fifties with glioma.

The chain has TRBV7-8 and TRBJ2-7; D call uncertain. The germline V gene has CDR1 SGHVS and CDR2 FQNEAQ. V was trimmed by 2 bases and J by 0 bases, leaving 8 bases between them. The CDR3 spans 14 residues. The CDR3: CASSLFRTSYEQYF. In nucleotides, the CDR3 is TGTGCCAGCAGCTTATTCCGTACCTCCTACGAGCAGTACTTC.

The V and J genes are TRBV14 and TRBJ2-4; D may be TRBD2 (6 bases). The germline V and J ends were trimmed by 4 bases and 0 bases, with 10 bases remaining between them. The CDR3 is made up of 15 amino acids. Germline CDR1 reads SGHDN; CDR2 reads FVKESK. In DNA form, the CDR3 reads TGTGCCAGCAGCCTTAGCGGTCTAGCCAAAAACATTCAGTACTTC. Translating it yields CASSLSGLAKNIQYF.

By its share, this clone is medium-sized. The chain joins TRBV19 to TRBJ2-1; 10 nucleotides line up with TRBD2. The CDR3 is made up of 15 amino acids. Germline V gene data show CDR1 as LNHDA and CDR2 as SQIVND (reference sequence). V shed 3 bases, J shed 9 bases, and the junction held 8 bases outside the gene matches. The CDR3 region is CASSMTGGLAREQFF. Here the CDR3 DNA reads TGTGCCAGTAGTATGACGGGGGGACTAGCGCGTGAGCAGTTCTTC.

The rearrangement links TRBV6-5 to TRBJ1-2; maybe TRBD1 (5 bases). V was shortened by 1 base and J by 8 bases, with 17 bases between the two germline ends. CDR3 length: 15 amino acids. CDR1 is MNHEY and CDR2 is SVGAGI in the germline V gene. CDR3 coding DNA: TGTGCCAGCAGTTACTACCCCCGGCAGGGAGACGGCTACACCTTC. Translating it yields CASSYYPRQGDGYTF.

In this sample, this clone turned up once. The V and J genes are TRBV6-1 and TRBJ2-7; D not certain. In germline, CDR1 is MNHNS, CDR2 SASEGT. V was trimmed by 3 bases and J by 4 bases, leaving 10 bases between them. This CDR3 has 13 residues. The CDR3 DNA follows: TGTGCCAGCAGTGATGTGTGGGGTTACGAGCAGTACTTC. Encoded protein: CASSDVWGYEQYF.

The CDR3, as DNA: TGTGCCAGCAGTTCTGAATATCGATCACCCCTCCACTTT. Its protein product is CASSSEYRSPLHF. This sequence joins TRBV6-5 and TRBJ1-6, with D uncertain. This CDR3 is built from 13 residues. V was cut by 4 bases and J by 10 bases, with 11 bases left in between. CDR1 is MNHEY and CDR2 is SVGAGI in the germline V gene.

The chain joins TRBV5-1 to TRBJ2-2; 7 bases are a match to TRBD1. Germline lookup yields CDR1 SGHRS and CDR2 YFSETQ. There are 15 residues in the CDR3. Trimming took 3 bases from V and 2 from J; bases not matched to a gene: 4. In DNA form, the CDR3 reads TGCGCCAGCAGCTGGGGGACAGCCAACACCGGGGAGCTGTTTTTT. The encoded protein is CASSWGTANTGELFF.

This sequence joins TRBV5-1 and TRBJ2-7; D remains unclear. Germline values: CDR1 SGHRS, CDR2 YFSETQ. The germline V and J ends were trimmed by 1 base and 6 bases, with 8 bases remaining between them. The CDR3 contains 12 residues. The CDR3 coding sequence is TGCGCCAGCAGCTTGATTGGCGTCGAGCAGTACTTC. Translated, it gives CASSLIGVEQYF. Combining the CDR3 with reference TRBV5-1 and TRBJ2-7 gives the whole variable domain KAGVTQTPRYLIKTRGQQVTLSCSPISGHRSVSWYQQTPGQGLQFLFEYFSETQRNKGNFPGRFSGRQFSNSRSEMNVSTLELGDSALYLCASSLIGVEQYFGPGTRLTVT.

The chain uses TRBV4-1 and TRBJ2-7; 11 positions agree with TRBD1. CDR3 length: 17 amino acids. Germline CDR1 and CDR2: MGHRA and YSYEKL. The V segment lost 0 bases and the J segment 3 bases; nucleotides outside the gene matches: 7. CDR3 amino acids: CASSQDPGQGVIYEQYF. The CDR3 DNA sequence: TGCGCCAGCAGCCAAGATCCGGGACAGGGGGTCATCTACGAGCAGTACTTC.

The J gene is TRBJ2-3, the V gene TRBV10-1, with 13 bases identical to TRBD2. CDR3 length: 15 amino acids. V shed 6 bases, J shed 3 bases, and the junction held 3 bases outside the gene matches. The germline V gene encodes CDR1 WNHNN and CDR2 SYGVQD (reference sequence). As DNA, the CDR3 is TGCGCCAGCAGGCAGGGACTAGCGGGGACAGATACGCAGTATTTT. Its protein product is CASRQGLAGTDTQYF.

The chain is built from TRBV13 and TRBJ2-6; 7 bases fit TRBD1. Germline V gene data show CDR1 as PRHDT and CDR2 as FYEKMQ (reference sequence). The length of the CDR3 is 17 residues. The junction had 6 bases not matched to a gene; V was cut back by 3 bases and J by 1 base. CDR3 DNA sequence: TGTGCCAGCAGCTTTGGGACAGCTCTGTCTGGGGCCAACGTCCTGACTTTC. It is translated as CASSFGTALSGANVLTF.

This chain joins TRBV30 and TRBJ2-7; weak D call: TRBD2 (5 bases). This CDR3 has 13 amino acids. CDR1 GTSNPN and CDR2 SVGIG come from the germline V gene (reference sequence). V shed 0 bases and J shed 5 bases, with 11 bases lying between them. CDR3 in DNA: TGTGCCTGGAGTGTACGCGGAGGAGACGAGCAGTACTTC. It codes for CAWSVRGGDEQYF.

This clone was observed a single time. The chain employs TRBV5-1 and TRBJ1-3, with D uncertain. CDR3 length equals 16 residues. With 0 bases removed from V and 0 bases from J, the gap between germline ends came to 10 bases. The germline CDR1 and CDR2 sequences are SGHRS and YFSETQ. The CDR3 reads CASSLGQLSSGNTIYF. CDR3 coding DNA: TGCGCCAGCAGCTTGGGGCAGCTTTCCTCTGGAAACACCATATATTTT.